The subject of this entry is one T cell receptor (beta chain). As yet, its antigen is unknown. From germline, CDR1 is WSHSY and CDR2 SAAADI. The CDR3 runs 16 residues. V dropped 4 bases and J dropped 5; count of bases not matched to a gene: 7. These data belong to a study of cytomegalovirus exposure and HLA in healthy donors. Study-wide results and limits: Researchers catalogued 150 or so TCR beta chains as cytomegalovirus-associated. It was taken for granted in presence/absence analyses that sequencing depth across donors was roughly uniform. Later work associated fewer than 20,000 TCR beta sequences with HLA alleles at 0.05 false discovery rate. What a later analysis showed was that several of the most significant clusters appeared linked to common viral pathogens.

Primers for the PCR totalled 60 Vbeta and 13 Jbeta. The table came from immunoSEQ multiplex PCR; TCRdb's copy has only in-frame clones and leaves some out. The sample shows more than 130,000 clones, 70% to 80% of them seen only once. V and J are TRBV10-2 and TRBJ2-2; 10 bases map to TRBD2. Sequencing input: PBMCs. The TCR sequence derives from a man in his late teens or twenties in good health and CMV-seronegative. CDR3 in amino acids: CASSGWGTSVTGELFF. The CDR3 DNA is TGCGCCAGCAGTGGCTGGGGGACTAGCGTAACCGGGGAGCTGTTTTTT.